A single sample is the source of the 24 T cell receptor beta chains below, sequenced in a study of CD8+CD57+ T cells in acquired aplastic anemia. The template used for profiling TCR beta VDJ and CDR3 was genomic DNA. TCRdb called the reads again in MiXCR, with one record for every CDR3 protein. The data hold some 290,000 distinct CDR3 sequences, with roughly 50% observed a single time. The source material was sorted CD4+, CD8+, or CD8+CD57+ T cells (not recorded which) from PBMCs. The receptors here all came from a human donor with severe aplastic anemia or a healthy control (not recorded which).

This clonotype was picked up many times. The V gene is TRBV6-1, the J gene TRBJ1-2, with no clear D. The CDR3 sequence is 14 residues long. In germline, CDR1 is MNHNS, CDR2 SASEGT. The V and J ends lost 5 bases and 1 base respectively, with 11 bases between them. Here the CDR3 reads CASSRSPFNYGYTF. CDR3 coding DNA: TGTGCCAGCAGTCGATCCCCTTTTAACTATGGCTACACCTTC.

This clonotype showed up many times. The junction differs from germline at one of its ends, possibly a read error. V gene TRBV7-7 combines with J gene TRBJ2-1; D is undetermined. Germline loops: CDR1 SSHAT, CDR2 FNYEAQ (reference sequence). The CDR3 sequence is 15 residues long. CDR3 sequence reads: CASSPRHRHYNEQFF. CDR3 in DNA: TGTGCTAGCAGCCCCCGACACCGCCACTACAATGAGCAGTTCTTC.

In this sample, this clonotype turned up many times. This chain joins TRBV19 and TRBJ2-6, with unresolved D. CDR1 LNHDA and CDR2 SQIVND come from the germline V gene (reference sequence). The CDR3 totals 15 residues. V shed 6 bases and J shed 0 bases, with 9 bases lying between them. The CDR3 DNA is TGTGCCAGTAGCTCCCCTGGCTCTGGGGCCAACGTCCTGACTTTC. This sequence encodes CASSSPGSGANVLTF.

This clonotype was counted a single time. The chain uses TRBV20-1 and TRBJ2-7; 7 bases align to TRBD2. The ends lost 6 bases at V and 2 bases at J; junction bases unmatched: 10. The CDR3 spans 14 residues. Germline V gene lookup returns CDR1 DFQATT and CDR2 SNEGSKA (reference sequence). The CDR3: CSATRGEGPYEQYF. The CDR3 bases are TGCAGTGCCACCCGGGGGGAGGGGCCCTACGAGCAGTACTTC.

This chain links TRBV5-5 with TRBJ2-7, with 7 bases matching TRBD2. J was trimmed by 7 bases and V by 1 base; bases with no gene match: 2. This CDR3 has 12 amino acids. CDR1 is SGHKS and CDR2 is YYEKEE in the germline V gene (reference sequence). The CDR3 DNA sequence: TGTGCCAGCAGCTTGTACGGGGGGGAGCAGTACTTC. It codes for CASSLYGGEQYF.

The chain combines TRBV24-1 with TRBJ2-5; D may be TRBD1 (5 bases). This CDR3 has 17 residues. The germline V and J ends were trimmed by 0 bases and 5 bases, with 18 bases remaining between them. The germline gives CDR1 KGHDR, CDR2 SFDVKD. In DNA form, the CDR3 reads TGTGCCACCAGTGATTTGGGGGCAGGCGCCTCTCTGGAGACCCAGTACTTC. This encodes CATSDLGAGASLETQYF.

This chain joins TRBV11-2 and TRBJ2-7, with D possibly TRBD2 on 5 matching bases. Germline CDR1 reads SGHAT; CDR2 reads FQNNGV. Trimming pared 3 bases from V and 2 bases from J, leaving 14 bases between. This CDR3 has 15 residues. The CDR3 is CASSLSPRETYEQYF. The CDR3 DNA reads TGTGCCAGCAGCTTGTCACCGAGGGAGACCTACGAGCAGTACTTC.

This clonotype showed up just a few times. A clone one base away is much larger, so this may be a read error. The chain links TRBV6-5 to TRBJ1-1, with unresolved D. The V end was cut by 2 bases, the J end by 3 bases, with 7 bases between. Germline lookup yields CDR1 MNHEY and CDR2 SVGAGI. CDR3 length: 13 residues. The CDR3, as DNA: TGTGCCAGCAGTTACGACCTGGACACTGAAGCTTTCTTT. This sequence encodes CASSYDLDTEAFF.

The chain uses TRBV20-1 and TRBJ2-3; TRBD2 agrees at 11 bases. The CDR3 sequence is 14 residues long. V lost 5 bases to trimming and J lost 8 bases; unmatched junction nucleotides: 9. CDR1 DFQATT and CDR2 SNEGSKA come from the germline V gene (reference sequence). The CDR3 sequence: CSAVGLAGFSTQYF. The DNA for the CDR3 is TGCAGTGCTGTCGGACTAGCGGGCTTCAGTACGCAGTATTTT.

This chain connects TRBV7-2 to TRBJ2-3; perhaps D is TRBD1 or TRBD2 (7 bases each). Germline V CDR1 and CDR2: SGHTA, FQGNSA. The CDR3 extends over 11 amino acids. Trimming pared 3 bases from V and 14 bases from J, leaving 12 bases between. The CDR3 DNA reads TGTGCCAGCAGCTTTCAGGGGGGGTGGTATTTT. This gives the protein CASSFQGGWYF.

The genes are TRBV7-2 and TRBJ2-1; possibly TRBD1 for D (5 bases). The CDR3 length is 14 residues. Germline-derived CDR1 and CDR2 are SGHTA and FQGNSA. V lost 4 bases and J lost 5, with 12 bases in between. CDR3 sequence (DNA): TGTGCCAGCAGCTACCAGGGTCGGCACAATGAGCAGTTCTTC. It translates to CASSYQGRHNEQFF.

This clonotype came up once. Here the CDR3 DNA reads TGTGCCAGCAGTGGAGAGACAGGCCAGCCCCAGCATTTT. This encodes CASSGETGQPQHF. The genes are TRBV6-4 and TRBJ1-5; maybe TRBD1 (6 bases). The CDR3 is 13 residues long. Germline V gene sequence: CDR1 MRHNA, CDR2 SNTAGT. V was shortened by 4 bases and J by 7 bases, with 11 bases between the two germline ends.

The chain links TRBV24-1 to TRBJ2-1; 8 bases are shared with TRBD1. Germline CDR1 reads KGHDR; CDR2 reads SFDVKD. After removal of 3 bases from V and 12 bases from J, the junction contained 3 bases not matched to a gene. This CDR3 spans 12 amino acids. The CDR3 DNA follows: TGTGCCACCAGTGATCCAGGGGGCGTGCAGTTCTTC. This sequence encodes CATSDPGGVQFF.

The chain links TRBV7-8 to TRBJ2-5; D not certain. This CDR3 has 15 amino acids. Deletions cut 1 base from V and 4 bases from J, with 13 bases between. CDR1 is SGHVS and CDR2 is FQNEAQ in the germline V gene. The CDR3 nucleotides read TGTGCCAGCAGCTTAGTGCGGACCGCATCAGAGACCCAGTACTTC. Translated: CASSLVRTASETQYF. The full variable domain, its missing parts supplied by reference TRBV7-8 and TRBJ2-5, is GAGVSQSPRYKVAKRGQDVALRCDPISGHVSLFWYQQALGQGPEFLTYFQNEAQLDKSGLPSDRFFAERPEGSVSTLKIQRTQQEDSAVYLCASSLVRTASETQYFGPGTRLLVL.

This clonotype has a count of ten or more. The V and J genes are TRBV19 and TRBJ2-1; 8 bases are shared with TRBD1. Germline V CDR1 and CDR2: LNHDA, SQIVND (reference sequence). The CDR3 is 14 amino acids. Unmatched junction bases numbered 10, after V lost 6 bases and J lost 9 bases. CDR3 protein: CASSQGQGFGEQFF. CDR3 DNA sequence: TGTGCCAGTAGCCAAGGACAGGGATTCGGTGAGCAGTTCTTC.

The table lists this clonotype with a few counts. The CDR3 bases are TGCCTAAAGGGGCAGGGACAGGGCCACTACGAGCAGTACTTC. It specifies CLKGQGQGHYEQYF. The rearrangement uses TRBV20-1 and TRBJ2-7; 9 positions match TRBD1. From germline, CDR1 is DFQATT and CDR2 SNEGSKA (reference sequence). The CDR3 is 14 residues long.

The V gene is TRBV10-3, the J gene TRBJ2-1; the D gene is possibly TRBD1 (5 bases). The CDR3 sequence is 14 residues long. Looked up from germline, CDR1 is ENHRY and CDR2 is SYGVKD. V was clipped by 4 bases and J by 5 bases, with 12 bases between them. This CDR3 reads CAISGLSGNNEQFF. The CDR3 DNA follows: TGTGCCATCAGTGGACTCTCAGGGAACAATGAGCAGTTCTTC.

This clonotype has a handful of counts. V usage is TRBV28 and J usage is TRBJ2-3; TRBD2 agrees at 8 bases. J gave up 1 base and V 6 bases, and 12 bases lay outside the gene matches. CDR1 and CDR2 from the germline V gene are MDHEN and SYDVKM. The CDR3 is made up of 17 amino acids. CDR3 residues: CASSSLRRRGGTDTQYF. The CDR3 bases are TGTGCCAGCAGCTCCCTTCGAAGGCGGGGGGGCACAGATACGCAGTATTTT.

This clonotype was counted many times. The chain has TRBV5-1 and TRBJ2-1; D call uncertain. Trimming took off 0 bases at V and 1 base at J, with 11 bases between the two ends. The CDR3 spans 16 residues. Germline V lookup: CDR1 SGHRS, CDR2 YFSETQ. The CDR3 DNA reads TGCGCCAGCAGCTTGGAACCGGAGATTTCCTACAATGAGCAGTTCTTC. Protein product: CASSLEPEISYNEQFF.

This clonotype was seen ten or more times. A much more abundant neighbour one base away suggests this may be a read error. The conserved closing phenylalanine or tryptophan is absent in this CDR3, likely reflecting a read error. The V gene is TRBV20-1, the J gene TRBJ1-3; D gene ambiguous. The V gene lost 6 bases and the J gene lost 4 bases, with 10 bases spanning the gap. This CDR3 has 12 residues. Germline V gives CDR1 DFQATT, CDR2 SNEGSKA (reference sequence). The CDR3 DNA reads as TGCAGTGCCTCCCCGGGCGGAAACACCATATATCTT. Protein: CSASPGGNTIYL.

The chain recombines TRBV7-2 with TRBJ2-3; 7 bases match TRBD1. The germline V gene encodes CDR1 SGHTA and CDR2 FQGNSA. Trimming cost V 9 bases and J 2 bases; bases outside gene matches: 5. CDR3 length: 13 residues. The CDR3 reads CASTGTVTDTQYF. The CDR3 nucleotides are TGTGCCAGTACCGGGACAGTCACAGATACGCAGTATTTT. Full variable domain (missing parts from reference TRBV7-2 and TRBJ2-3): GAGVSQSPSNKVTEKGKDVELRCDPISGHTALYWYRQSLGQGLEFLIYFQGNSAPDKSGLPSDRFSAERTGGSVSTLTIQRTQQEDSAVYLCASTGTVTDTQYFGPGTRLTVL.

The CDR3, as DNA: TGCAGTGCTAGAGTCTCAGCGGGAGGGTTTTACGAGCAGTACTTC. Protein: CSARVSAGGFYEQYF. V and J are TRBV20-1 and TRBJ2-7, with 10 bases fitting TRBD2. Trimming removed 1 base from V and 4 bases from J; junction bases left unmatched: 7. CDR1 and CDR2 (germline): DFQATT, SNEGSKA (reference sequence). The CDR3 totals 15 residues.

The V call is TRBV5-1, the J call TRBJ1-1; the match to TRBD1 covers 8 bases. Trimming removed 5 bases from V and 5 bases from J; junction bases left unmatched: 11. The CDR3 has 15 residues. CDR1 is SGHRS, CDR2 YFSETQ, per germline. The CDR3, as DNA: TGCGCCAGCAGTCTCGGACAGGGTTCGAGGACTGAAGCTTTCTTT. Translating it yields CASSLGQGSRTEAFF. The variable domain in full, completed from reference TRBV5-1 and TRBJ1-1, reads KAGVTQTPRYLIKTRGQQVTLSCSPISGHRSVSWYQQTPGQGLQFLFEYFSETQRNKGNFPGRFSGRQFSNSRSEMNVSTLELGDSALYLCASSLGQGSRTEAFFGQGTRLTVV.

In this sample, this clonotype turned up many times. The CDR3 loop is CASSLRLLWTGSSGNTIYF. In DNA form, the CDR3 reads TGTGCCAGCAGTTTAAGGCTCCTGTGGACAGGCAGCTCTGGAAACACCATATATTTT. The V call is TRBV12-3 or TRBV12-4, the J call TRBJ1-3; 7 nucleotides agree with TRBD1. The CDR3 is made up of 19 amino acids. J gave up 0 bases and V 2 bases, and 13 bases lay outside the gene matches.